This is a list of T cell receptor beta chains from one sample in a study of cytotoxic CD8 clonotypes in ibrutinib-treated CLL. Sequenced by immunoSEQ multiplex PCR; TCRdb stores in-frame clones only, minus some. This table has about 40,000 clones, just over 70% appearing once. This specimen was PBMCs, taken at disease progression, from a patient treated with ibrutinib. The receptor source for this set is a human donor with chronic lymphocytic leukemia. CDR3s include the opening cysteine and the closing phenylalanine or tryptophan. D genes are given only for firm matches. The size entry is marked missing in some rows and otherwise reads once, few, many or a size class.

clone size,D gene,J gene,V gene,CDR3 protein,CDR3 DNA
few,TRBD1,TRBJ1-3,TRBV5-4,CASSKTGDSGNTIYF,TGTGCCAGCAGCAAGACAGGGGATTCTGGAAACACCATATATTTT
NA,TRBD1,TRBJ1-4,TRBV5-4,CASSSGTGGQGEKLFF,TGTGCCAGCAGCTCCGGGACAGGGGGCCAAGGTGAAAAACTGTTTTTT
NA,NA,TRBJ1-2,TRBV11-2,CASSPPGVGGYTF,TGTGCCAGCAGCCCACCAGGGGTAGGAGGCTACACCTTC
NA,TRBD1,TRBJ1-1,TRBV7-9,CASSRDRGMNTEAFF,TGTGCCAGCAGCCGGGACAGGGGAATGAACACTGAAGCTTTCTTT
NA,TRBD2,TRBJ2-1,TRBV6-1,CASSELLISGGALDEQFF,TGTGCCAGCAGTGAACTACTAATTAGCGGGGGGGCCCTGGATGAGCAGTTCTTC
NA,TRBD2,TRBJ2-3,TRBV28,CASSLSSGSLPADTQYF,TGTGCCAGCAGTCTCTCTAGCGGGAGTCTCCCGGCAGATACGCAGTATTTT
NA,TRBD1,TRBJ2-5,TRBV11-2,CASSLEGTGGRETQYF,TGTGCCAGCAGCTTAGAGGGGACAGGGGGTAGGGAGACCCAGTACTTC
NA,NA,TRBJ2-6,TRBV2,CASYSGGFGAGANVLTF,TGTGCCAGCTACTCCGGAGGGTTCGGAGCCGGGGCCAACGTCCTGACTTTC
NA,NA,TRBJ2-7,TRBV4-1,CASSQGFSLASEQYF,TGCGCCAGCAGCCAAGGTTTCTCGCTAGCGTCTGAGCAGTACTTC
NA,NA,TRBJ2-7,TRBV19,CASSIRAWEGSYEQYF,TGTGCCAGTAGTATCCGAGCGTGGGAAGGATCCTACGAGCAGTACTTC